A single sample gave rise to the 16 T cell receptor beta chains below, sequenced in a study of shared clonotypes between healthy human individuals. As defined, naive CD8 cells were CD45RO-negative and positively selected for CCR7, with terminally differentiated effector memory CD45RA+ cells excluded. The data were produced by immunoSEQ multiplex PCR, yet TCRdb's version contains in-frame clones alone and is incomplete. Here the sample spans some 630,000 clones, roughly 96% being singletons. The sequenced sample consisted of naive CD8+ T cells sorted from blood. These receptors came from a woman aged 25-40 years in good health.

This clone occurred a few times. The chain joins TRBV28 to TRBJ1-1; TRBD1 aligns across 7 bases. Germline CDR1 reads MDHEN; CDR2 reads SYDVKM. This CDR3 is 14 amino acids long. J lost 4 bases, V lost 6 bases, and 8 bases had no gene match. The CDR3 loop reads CASSTGVWGTEAFF. The DNA for the CDR3 is TGTGCCAGCAGCACAGGGGTTTGGGGCACTGAAGCTTTCTTT.

This clone was picked up one time. This chain links TRBV7-3 with TRBJ2-5; D is possibly TRBD2 (6 bases). This CDR3 comprises 15 residues. Deletions cut 5 bases from V and 4 bases from J, with 17 bases between. The germline V gene has CDR1 SGHTA and CDR2 FQGTGA. CDR3 residues: CASSLLGGDGETQYF. In nucleotides, the CDR3 is TGTGCCAGCAGCCTCCTCGGGGGAGACGGAGAGACCCAGTACTTC.

This sequence joins TRBV5-6 and TRBJ2-1, with 7 nucleotides matching TRBD2. V shed 10 bases and J 2 bases; nucleotides not matched to a gene: 6. The germline CDR1 and CDR2 sequences are SGHDT and YYEEEE. This CDR3 has 13 amino acids. The CDR3 DNA is TGTGCCCCTGGGGGAGGGGCCTACAATGAGCAGTTCTTC. Translated, it gives CAPGGGAYNEQFF.

The CDR3 sequence is CASSLVGGWDTEAFF. For the CDR3, the DNA is TGTGCCAGCAGCTTAGTTGGGGGGTGGGACACTGAAGCTTTCTTT. The chain links TRBV7-2 to TRBJ1-1; D may be TRBD1 (5 bases). The germline V gene encodes CDR1 SGHTA and CDR2 FQGNSA. CDR3 size: 15 residues. The V and J ends lost 1 base and 3 bases respectively, with 12 bases between them.

The chain has TRBV15 and TRBJ1-1; no firm D call. The germline gives CDR1 LNHNV, CDR2 YYDKDF (reference sequence). V was trimmed by 5 bases and J by 7 bases, leaving 17 bases between them. This CDR3 has 14 amino acids. The CDR3 DNA is TGTGCCACCAGCCCACGACCCGAGCGGATTGAAGCTTTCTTT. Protein: CATSPRPERIEAFF.

The chain couples TRBV6-6 to TRBJ2-5; 8 bases are shared with TRBD2. Near its end, the DNA agrees better with TRBJ2-7, so the J call may be wrong. This CDR3 is 13 amino acids long. Per germline, CDR1 MNHNY and CDR2 SVGAGI (reference sequence). The CDR3, as DNA: TGTGCCAGCATCGGGAGGGAGGGGGACGAGCAGTACTTC. Translation gives CASIGREGDEQYF.

The rearrangement uses TRBV28 and TRBJ1-5; D gene unclear. Germline V gene lookup returns CDR1 MDHEN and CDR2 SYDVKM. The CDR3 is 16 residues long. Trimming shortened V by 4 bases and J by 1 base, and 14 bases separated the two germline ends. CDR3 sequence (DNA): TGTGCCAGCAGTTCCGCAACAGAATCGAGCAATCAGCCCCAGCATTTT. Its protein product is CASSSATESSNQPQHF. Filled out from reference TRBV28 and TRBJ1-5, the complete variable domain reads DVKVTQSSRYLVKRTGEKVFLECVQDMDHENMFWYRQDPGLGLRLIYFSYDVKMKEKGDIPEGYSVSREKKERFSLILESASTNQTSMYLCASSSATESSNQPQHFGDGTRLSIL.

The V and J genes are TRBV7-2 and TRBJ2-2; 8 bases align to TRBD2. Germline V lookup: CDR1 SGHTA, CDR2 FQGNSA. The V segment lost 5 bases and the J segment 4 bases; nucleotides outside the gene matches: 12. The CDR3 extends over 17 amino acids. The CDR3 sequence: CASSPTPREGLTGELFF. The CDR3 region has the DNA TGTGCCAGCAGCCCTACCCCCCGGGAGGGCCTCACCGGGGAGCTGTTTTTT.

The chain employs TRBV13 and TRBJ2-7, with 10 positions matching TRBD2. V was clipped by 4 bases and J by 4 bases; unmatched bases: 16. Germline values: CDR1 PRHDT, CDR2 FYEKMQ (reference sequence). This CDR3 comprises 18 residues. The CDR3: CASSSSGTSAPVEYEQYF. DNA for the CDR3: TGTGCCAGCAGCTCCTCCGGGACTAGCGCCCCGGTGGAGTACGAGCAGTACTTC.

The J gene is TRBJ2-7, the V gene TRBV18; 7 bases match TRBD1. Losses at the gene ends were 2 bases for V and 1 base for J; bases not matched to a gene: 17. This CDR3 has 19 residues. The germline V gene has CDR1 KGHSH and CDR2 LQKENI. CDR3 residues: CASSPFEPSKGAYSYEQYF. CDR3 DNA: TGTGCCAGCTCACCATTCGAGCCCAGCAAGGGGGCGTATTCCTACGAGCAGTACTTC.

The V call is TRBV6-1, the J call TRBJ2-7; tentatively, D is TRBD1 (6 bases). Germline V lookup: CDR1 MNHNS, CDR2 SASEGT. This CDR3 comprises 15 residues. V lost 2 bases, J lost 3 bases, and 14 bases lay in between. CDR3 residues: CASSEYRDGHYEQYF. CDR3 nucleotide sequence: TGTGCCAGCAGTGAATACAGGGATGGGCACTACGAGCAGTACTTC.

The CDR3 sequence is CASSPRRNSPLNEQFF. The CDR3 bases are TGTGCCAGCAGCCCCCGACGAAACTCCCCGCTCAATGAGCAGTTCTTC. The chain is built from TRBV5-6 and TRBJ2-1; D gene ambiguous. The CDR3 loop spans 16 amino acids. The germline CDR1 and CDR2 sequences are SGHDT and YYEEEE. Trimming removed 4 bases at V and 6 bases at J, with 20 bases between.

V is TRBV30 and J is TRBJ2-2; D is possibly TRBD2 (5 bases). This CDR3 region has 14 residues. Between the trimmed V and J ends, which lost 5 bases and 3 bases, there was a span of 13 bases. Germline V gene sequence: CDR1 GTSNPN, CDR2 SVGIG (reference sequence). In DNA, the CDR3 is TGTGCCTGGGCGGGCGCCCTCGACACCGGGGAGCTGTTTTTT. Translating gives CAWAGALDTGELFF.

The chain uses TRBV7-8 and TRBJ2-5, with 10 nucleotides matching TRBD1. This CDR3 has 15 residues. Germline values: CDR1 SGHVS, CDR2 FQNEAQ. V lost 4 bases, J lost 1 base, and 3 bases stayed unmatched. CDR3 bases: TGTGCCAGCAGCTCCGGGACAGGGGTCCAAGAGACCCAGTACTTC. Translated, it gives CASSSGTGVQETQYF.

CDR3 loop: CAISSGAAYEQYF. The CDR3 DNA reads as TGTGCCATCAGTTCCGGTGCAGCCTACGAGCAGTACTTC. The chain employs TRBV10-3 and TRBJ2-7; D uncertain. The V gene's germline CDR1 is ENHRY and CDR2 SYGVKD. Trimming removed 5 bases at V and 2 bases at J, with 10 bases between. The CDR3 is 13 residues long.

The DNA for the CDR3 is TGTGCCAACAGCGGGAGCTGGACAGTTGACACCGGGGAGCTGTTTTTT. This codes for CANSGSWTVDTGELFF. The chain links TRBV2 to TRBJ2-2, with TRBD2 identical over 8 bases. The CDR3 sequence is 16 residues long. The J segment lost 3 bases and the V segment lost 10 bases, leaving 13 bases of the junction unmatched. Germline V gives CDR1 SNHLY, CDR2 FYNNEI.